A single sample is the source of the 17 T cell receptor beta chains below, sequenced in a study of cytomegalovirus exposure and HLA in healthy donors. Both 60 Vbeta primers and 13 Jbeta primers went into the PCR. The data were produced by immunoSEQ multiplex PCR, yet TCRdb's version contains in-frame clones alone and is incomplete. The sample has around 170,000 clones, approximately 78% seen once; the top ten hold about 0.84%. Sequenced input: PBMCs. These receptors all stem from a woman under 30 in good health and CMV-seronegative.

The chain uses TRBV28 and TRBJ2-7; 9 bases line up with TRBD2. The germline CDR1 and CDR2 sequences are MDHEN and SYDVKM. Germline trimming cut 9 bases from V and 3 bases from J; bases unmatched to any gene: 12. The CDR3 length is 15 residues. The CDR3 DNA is TGTGCCAGTCAAGGCGGGGGGGGCTCTGGCTACGAGCAGTACTTC. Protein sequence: CASQGGGGSGYEQYF. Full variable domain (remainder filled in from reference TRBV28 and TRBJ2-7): DVKVTQSSRYLVKRTGEKVFLECVQDMDHENMFWYRQDPGLGLRLIYFSYDVKMKEKGDIPEGYSVSREKKERFSLILESASTNQTSMYLCASQGGGGSGYEQYFGPGTRLTVT.

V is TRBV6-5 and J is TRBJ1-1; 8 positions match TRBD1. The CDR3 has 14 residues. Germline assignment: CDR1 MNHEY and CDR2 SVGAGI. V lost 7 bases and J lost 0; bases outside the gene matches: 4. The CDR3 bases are TGTGCCAGCATTTTACAGGGGGTGAACACTGAAGCTTTCTTT. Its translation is CASILQGVNTEAFF.

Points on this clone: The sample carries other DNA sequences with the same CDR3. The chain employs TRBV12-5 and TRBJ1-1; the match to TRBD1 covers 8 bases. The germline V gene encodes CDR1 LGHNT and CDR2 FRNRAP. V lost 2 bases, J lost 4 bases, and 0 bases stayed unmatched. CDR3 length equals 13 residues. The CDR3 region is CASGLTGGTEAFF. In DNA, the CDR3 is TGTGCTAGTGGTTTGACAGGGGGCACTGAAGCTTTCTTT.

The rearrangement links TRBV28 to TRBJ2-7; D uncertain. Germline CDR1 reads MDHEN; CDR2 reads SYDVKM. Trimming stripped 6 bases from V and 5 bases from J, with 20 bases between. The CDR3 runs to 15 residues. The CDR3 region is CASRYLRFGLHEQYF. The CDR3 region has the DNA TGTGCCAGCAGATACCTACGGTTTGGTCTACACGAGCAGTACTTC.

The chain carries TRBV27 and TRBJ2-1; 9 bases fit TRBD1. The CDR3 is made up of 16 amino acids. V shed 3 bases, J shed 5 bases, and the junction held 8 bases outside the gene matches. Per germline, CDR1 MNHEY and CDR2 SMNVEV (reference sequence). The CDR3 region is CASSLVWDRVNNEQFF. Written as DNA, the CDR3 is TGTGCCAGCAGTTTGGTATGGGACAGGGTCAACAATGAGCAGTTCTTC.

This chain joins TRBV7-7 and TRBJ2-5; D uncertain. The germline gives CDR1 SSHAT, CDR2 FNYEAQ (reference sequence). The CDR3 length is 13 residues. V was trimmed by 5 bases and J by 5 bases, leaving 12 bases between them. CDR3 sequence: CASSARWLETQYF. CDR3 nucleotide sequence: TGTGCCAGCAGCGCCAGGTGGTTGGAGACCCAGTACTTC.

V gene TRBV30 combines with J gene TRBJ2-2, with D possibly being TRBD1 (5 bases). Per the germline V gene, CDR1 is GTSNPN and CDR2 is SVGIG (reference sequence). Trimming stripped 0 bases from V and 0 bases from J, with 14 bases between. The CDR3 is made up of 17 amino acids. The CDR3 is CAWSVTRTSTNTGELFF. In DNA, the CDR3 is TGTGCCTGGAGTGTAACCCGGACATCGACGAACACCGGGGAGCTGTTTTTT.

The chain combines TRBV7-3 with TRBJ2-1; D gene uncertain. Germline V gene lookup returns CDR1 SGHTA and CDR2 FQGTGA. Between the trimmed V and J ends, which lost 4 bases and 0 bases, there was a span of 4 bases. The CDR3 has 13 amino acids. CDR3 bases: TGTGCCAGCAGCTCCCTCTCCTACAATGAGCAGTTCTTC. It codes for CASSSLSYNEQFF.

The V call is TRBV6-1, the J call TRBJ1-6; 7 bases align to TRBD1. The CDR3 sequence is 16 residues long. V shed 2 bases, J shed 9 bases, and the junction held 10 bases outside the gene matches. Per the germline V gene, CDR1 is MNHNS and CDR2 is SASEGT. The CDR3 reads CASSEPHRQGTSPLHF. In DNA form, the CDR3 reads TGTGCCAGCAGTGAACCCCACCGACAGGGCACTTCACCCCTCCACTTT.

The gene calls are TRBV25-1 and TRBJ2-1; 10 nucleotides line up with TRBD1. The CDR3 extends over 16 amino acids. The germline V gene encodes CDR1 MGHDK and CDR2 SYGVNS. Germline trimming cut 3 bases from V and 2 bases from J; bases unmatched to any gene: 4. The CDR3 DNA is TGTGCCAGCAGTGATTATGGACAGGGGGCCTACAATGAGCAGTTCTTC. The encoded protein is CASSDYGQGAYNEQFF.

CDR3 sequence: CASSDIGDSYNEQFF. CDR3 coding DNA: TGCGCCAGCAGTGATATAGGGGACTCCTACAATGAGCAGTTCTTC. The rearrangement joins TRBV10-1 to TRBJ2-1; the D gene is possibly TRBD1 (5 bases). CDR1 is WNHNN, CDR2 SYGVQD, per germline (reference sequence). Deletions cut 3 bases from V and 0 bases from J, with 9 bases between. The CDR3 contains 15 residues.

CDR3 coding DNA: TGTGCCAGCAGCCCCGCAGAACCCTCCTACGAGCAGTACTTC. This sequence encodes CASSPAEPSYEQYF. The rearrangement joins TRBV11-2 to TRBJ2-7, with no clear D. Trimming removed 5 bases from V and 0 bases from J, with 11 bases in between. Germline V gene sequence: CDR1 SGHAT, CDR2 FQNNGV. The CDR3 has 14 residues. Looking up the rest from reference TRBV11-2 and TRBJ2-7 gives the full variable domain: EAGVAQSPRYKIIEKRQSVAFWCNPISGHATLYWYQQILGQGPKLLIQFQNNGVVDDSQLPKDRFSAERLKGVDSTLKIQPAKLEDSAVYLCASSPAEPSYEQYFGPGTRLTVT.

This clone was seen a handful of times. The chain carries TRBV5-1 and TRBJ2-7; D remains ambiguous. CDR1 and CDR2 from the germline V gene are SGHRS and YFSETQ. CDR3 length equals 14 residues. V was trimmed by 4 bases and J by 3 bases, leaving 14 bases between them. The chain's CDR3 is CASSPRLPDYEQYF. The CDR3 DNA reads TGCGCCAGCAGCCCACGACTCCCTGACTACGAGCAGTACTTC.

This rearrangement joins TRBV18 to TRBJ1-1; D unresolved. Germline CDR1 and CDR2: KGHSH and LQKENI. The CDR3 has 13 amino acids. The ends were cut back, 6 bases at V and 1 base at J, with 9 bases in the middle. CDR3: CASSAGGNTEAFF. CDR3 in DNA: TGTGCCAGCTCCGCGGGTGGGAACACTGAAGCTTTCTTT. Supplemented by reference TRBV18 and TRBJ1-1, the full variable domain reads NAGVMQNPRHLVRRRGQEARLRCSPMKGHSHVYWYRQLPEEGLKFMVYLQKENIIDESGMPKERFSAEFPKEGPSILRIQQVVRGDSAAYFCASSAGGNTEAFFGQGTRLTVV.

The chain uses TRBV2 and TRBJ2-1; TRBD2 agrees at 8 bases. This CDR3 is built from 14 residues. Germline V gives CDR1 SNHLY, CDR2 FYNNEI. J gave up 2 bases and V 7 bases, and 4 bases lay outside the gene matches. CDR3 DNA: TGTGCCAGCAACCTAGCGGGCCCCTACAATGAGCAGTTCTTC. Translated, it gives CASNLAGPYNEQFF.

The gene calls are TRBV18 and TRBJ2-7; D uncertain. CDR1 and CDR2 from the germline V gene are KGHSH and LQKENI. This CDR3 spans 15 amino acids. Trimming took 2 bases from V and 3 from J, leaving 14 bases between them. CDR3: CASSPASTFIYEQYF. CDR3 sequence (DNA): TGTGCCAGCTCACCAGCATCGACTTTTATCTACGAGCAGTACTTC.

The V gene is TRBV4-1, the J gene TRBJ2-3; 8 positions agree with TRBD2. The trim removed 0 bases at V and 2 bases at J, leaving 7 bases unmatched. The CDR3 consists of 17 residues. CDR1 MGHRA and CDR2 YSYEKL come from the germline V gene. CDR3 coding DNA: TGCGCCAGCAGCCAAGAGGGGCCGGGAGGGCCCACAGATACGCAGTATTTT. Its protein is CASSQEGPGGPTDTQYF.